This TCR beta chain appears in the sequencing data of a study of blood T cell repertoires in COVID-19. Across the study: Samples came from the United States, Italy and Spain, spanning acute and convalescent COVID-19. Sample material is recorded as cDNA or gDNA derived from T cells, B-cell-depleted T cells, or PBMCs.

The Seattle patients joined while their infection was active and were tracked longitudinally afterward. In regard to this clone: The germline gene is not matched at one end of the junction; a read error may be the cause.

The table came from immunoSEQ multiplex PCR; TCRdb's copy has only in-frame clones and leaves some out. The table has approximately 350,000 clones, around 87% seen once. The TCR comes from a woman aged 50 to 65 with COVID-19, enrolled during active disease. Sequenced sample: peripheral blood.

CDR3 nucleotides: TGTGCCAGCAGAGCCGGACTGAGCAGAGATACGCAGTATTTT. This translates into CASRAGLSRDTQYF. This chain joins TRBV6-5 and TRBJ2-3, with a weak D call TRBD2 (5 bases). CDR1 is MNHEY, CDR2 SVGAGI, per germline. The CDR3 runs to 14 residues.